This T cell receptor (beta chain) was retrieved from a study of breast tumors, draining lymph nodes, adjacent tissues. Study-level findings and limits: Findings are consistent with lymph node origin and intratumoral expansion of most tumor T cells. The lymph node origin of tumor T cells was framed as consistent with a hypothesis, not demonstrated. Compared with lymph nodes, tumors were less diverse; compared with nontumor tissue, more. Luminal-like breast cancer showed significantly higher tumor–nontumor repertoire similarity than basal-like.

TCRdb re-derived calls from the multiplex PCR reads in MiXCR, one entry per CDR3 protein. Of about 180,000 distinct CDR3 sequences listed, 30% to 40% are singletons. The V segment lost 6 bases and the J segment 0 bases; nucleotides outside the gene matches: 12. Germline CDR1 is SQVTM and CDR2 is ANQGSEA. The CDR3 runs to 18 residues. As concerns this clonotype: What it binds is unknown.

Breast cancer patients provided tissue from their axillary draining lymph nodes. The chain has TRBV29-1 and TRBJ2-6; 9 nucleotides agree with TRBD1. Sequenced sample: axillary lymph node tissue. This clonotype originated in a female donor with breast cancer. Some clones in this sample may be carry-over from other donors' samples. Here the CDR3 DNA reads TGCAGCGTACCCACCCCGGGACAGGGAATCTCTGGGGCCAACGTCCTGACTTTC. Protein: CSVPTPGQGISGANVLTF.